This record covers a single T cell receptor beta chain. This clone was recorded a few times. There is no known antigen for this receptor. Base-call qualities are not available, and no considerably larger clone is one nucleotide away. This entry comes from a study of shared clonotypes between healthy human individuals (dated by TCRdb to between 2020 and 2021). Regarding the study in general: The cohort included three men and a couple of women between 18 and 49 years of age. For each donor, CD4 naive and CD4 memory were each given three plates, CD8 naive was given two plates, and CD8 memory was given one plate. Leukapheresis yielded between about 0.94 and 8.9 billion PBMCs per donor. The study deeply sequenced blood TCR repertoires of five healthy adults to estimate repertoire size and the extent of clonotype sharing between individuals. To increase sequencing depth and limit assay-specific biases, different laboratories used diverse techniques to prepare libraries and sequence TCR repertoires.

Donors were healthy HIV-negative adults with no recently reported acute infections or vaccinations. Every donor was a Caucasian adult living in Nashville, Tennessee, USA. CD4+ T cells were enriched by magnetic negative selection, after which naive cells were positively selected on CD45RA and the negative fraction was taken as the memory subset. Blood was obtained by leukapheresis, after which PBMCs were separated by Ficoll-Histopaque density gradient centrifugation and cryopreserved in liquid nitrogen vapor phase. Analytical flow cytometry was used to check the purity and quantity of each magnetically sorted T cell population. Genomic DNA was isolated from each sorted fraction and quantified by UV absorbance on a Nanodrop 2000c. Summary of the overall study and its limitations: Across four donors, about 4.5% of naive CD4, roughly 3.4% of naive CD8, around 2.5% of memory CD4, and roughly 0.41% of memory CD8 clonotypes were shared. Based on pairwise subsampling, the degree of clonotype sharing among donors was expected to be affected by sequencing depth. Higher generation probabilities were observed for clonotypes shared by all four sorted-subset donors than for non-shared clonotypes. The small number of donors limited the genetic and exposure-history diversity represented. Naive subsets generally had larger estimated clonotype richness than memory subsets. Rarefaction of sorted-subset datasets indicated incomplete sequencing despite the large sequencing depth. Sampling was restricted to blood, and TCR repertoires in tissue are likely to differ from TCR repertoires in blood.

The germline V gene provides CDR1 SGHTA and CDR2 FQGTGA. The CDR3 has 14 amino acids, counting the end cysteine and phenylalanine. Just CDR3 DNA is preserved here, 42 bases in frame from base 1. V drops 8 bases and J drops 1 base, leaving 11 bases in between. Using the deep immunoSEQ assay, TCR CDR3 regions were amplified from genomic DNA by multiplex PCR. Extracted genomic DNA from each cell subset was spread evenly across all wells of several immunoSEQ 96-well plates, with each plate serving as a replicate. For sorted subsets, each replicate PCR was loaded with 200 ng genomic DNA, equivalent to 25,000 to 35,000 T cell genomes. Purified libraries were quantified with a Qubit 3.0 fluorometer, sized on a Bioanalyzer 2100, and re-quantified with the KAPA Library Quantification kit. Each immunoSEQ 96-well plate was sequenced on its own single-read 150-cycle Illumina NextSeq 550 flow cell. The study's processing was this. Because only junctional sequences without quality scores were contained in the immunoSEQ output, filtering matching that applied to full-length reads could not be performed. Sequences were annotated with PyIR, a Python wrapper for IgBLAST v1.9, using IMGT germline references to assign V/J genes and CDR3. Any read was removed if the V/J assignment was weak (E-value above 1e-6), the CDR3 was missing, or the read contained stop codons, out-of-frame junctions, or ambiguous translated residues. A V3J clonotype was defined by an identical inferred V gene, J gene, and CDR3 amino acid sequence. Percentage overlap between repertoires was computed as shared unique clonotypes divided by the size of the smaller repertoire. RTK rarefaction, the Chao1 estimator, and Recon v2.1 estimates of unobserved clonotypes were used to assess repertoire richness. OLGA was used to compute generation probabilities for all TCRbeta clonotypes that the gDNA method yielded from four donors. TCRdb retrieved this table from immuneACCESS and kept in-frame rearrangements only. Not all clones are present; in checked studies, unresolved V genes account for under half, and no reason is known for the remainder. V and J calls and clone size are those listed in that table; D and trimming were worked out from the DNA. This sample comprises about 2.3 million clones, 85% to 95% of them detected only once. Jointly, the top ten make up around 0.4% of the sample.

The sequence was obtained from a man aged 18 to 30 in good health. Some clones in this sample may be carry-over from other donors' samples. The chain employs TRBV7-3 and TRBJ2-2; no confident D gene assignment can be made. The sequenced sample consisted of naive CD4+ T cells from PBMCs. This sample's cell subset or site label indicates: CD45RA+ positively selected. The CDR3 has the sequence CASGPAVNTGELFF. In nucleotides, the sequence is TGTGCCAGCGGACCGGCCGTGAACACCGGGGAGCTGTTTTTT.